The clone carrying this TCR beta chain was seen only once. Antigen: not known. This sample was included in a study of cytomegalovirus exposure and HLA in healthy donors. Looking at the study overall: The 110 or so validation repertoires used a platform that matched the one used for the 666 first-cohort repertoires, as a later analysis reported.

TCRdb's copy holds only in-frame clones and misses some; the assay was immunoSEQ multiplex PCR. This table holds 100,000 to 150,000 clones, about 82% found once. Donors came from a validation cohort of about 110 subjects, distinct from the first 666-subject cohort. Germline assignment: CDR1 MNHNS and CDR2 SASEGT. The CDR3 runs 15 residues. The germline V and J ends were trimmed by 5 bases and 6 bases, with 18 bases remaining between them. The study's findings and limits: The study put some 150 TCR beta chains on its list as cytomegalovirus-associated. As was reported, the classifier diagnosed cytomegalovirus status with high specificity and sensitivity.

The sequencing input was PBMCs. The TCR comes from a man between 18 and 35 years old in good health and CMV-seronegative. The chain carries TRBV6-1 and TRBJ2-3; weak D call: TRBD1 (6 bases). The CDR3 reads CASSIQGHPGDTQYF. CDR3 coding DNA: TGTGCCAGCAGTATCCAGGGACACCCGGGGGATACGCAGTATTTT.